A single sample is the source of the 3 T cell receptor beta chains below, sequenced in a study of T cell responses to AZD1222 COVID-19 vaccine. The repertoire was sequenced with immunoSEQ multiplex PCR; TCRdb's copy has only in-frame clones and lacks some. Seen here are 86,000 or so clones, under 95% observed once, and the top ten hold roughly 11%. The sample was peripheral blood, taken 28 days after the second AZD1222 dose. The receptors stem from an adult who received the AZD1222 COVID-19 vaccine.

The chain is built from TRBV3-1 (or the pseudogene TRBV3-2) and TRBJ1-2, with D uncertain. Germline CDR1 and CDR2: LGHDT and YNNKEL (reference sequence). This CDR3 contains 13 residues. V was trimmed by 2 bases and J by 6 bases, leaving 10 bases between them. In DNA, the CDR3 is TGTGCCAGCAGCCAACGGGATTCCGATGGCTACACCTTC. Amino acids: CASSQRDSDGYTF.

V and J are TRBV10-3 and TRBJ1-1; TRBD1 agrees at 9 bases. In germline, CDR1 is ENHRY, CDR2 SYGVKD. There are 15 residues in the CDR3. V shed 3 bases and J 4 bases; nucleotides not matched to a gene: 6. CDR3 amino acids: CAISDPGQGSTEAFF. In DNA, the CDR3 is TGTGCCATCAGTGACCCGGGACAGGGCAGCACTGAAGCTTTCTTT.

The V gene is TRBV7-6, the J gene TRBJ1-5; D is ambiguous. CDR1 SGHVS and CDR2 FNYEAQ come from the germline V gene. The CDR3 runs 13 residues. Trimming took 0 bases from V and 7 from J, leaving 7 bases between them. The CDR3 coding sequence is TGTGCCAGCAGCTTAGCGTGGGGACAGCCCCAGCATTTT. Translated, it gives CASSLAWGQPQHF. The variable domain in full, completed from reference TRBV7-6 and TRBJ1-5, reads GAGVSQSPRYKVTKRGQDVALRCDPISGHVSLYWYRQALGQGPEFLTYFNYEAQQDKSGLPNDRFSAERPEGSISTLTIQRTEQRDSAMYRCASSLAWGQPQHFGDGTRLSIL.